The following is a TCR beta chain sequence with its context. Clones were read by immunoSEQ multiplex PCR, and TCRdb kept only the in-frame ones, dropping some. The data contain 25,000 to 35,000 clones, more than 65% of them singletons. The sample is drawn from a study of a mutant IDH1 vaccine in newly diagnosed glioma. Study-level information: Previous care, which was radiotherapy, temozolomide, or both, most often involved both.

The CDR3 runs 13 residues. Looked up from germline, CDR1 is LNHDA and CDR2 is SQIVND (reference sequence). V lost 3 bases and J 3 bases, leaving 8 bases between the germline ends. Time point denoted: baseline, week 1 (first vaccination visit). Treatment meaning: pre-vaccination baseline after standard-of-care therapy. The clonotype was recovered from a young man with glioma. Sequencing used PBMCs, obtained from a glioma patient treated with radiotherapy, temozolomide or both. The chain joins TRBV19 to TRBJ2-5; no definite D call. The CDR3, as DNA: TGTGCCAGTAGTATCGCGGCAGAAGAGACCCAGTACTTC. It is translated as CASSIAAEETQYF.